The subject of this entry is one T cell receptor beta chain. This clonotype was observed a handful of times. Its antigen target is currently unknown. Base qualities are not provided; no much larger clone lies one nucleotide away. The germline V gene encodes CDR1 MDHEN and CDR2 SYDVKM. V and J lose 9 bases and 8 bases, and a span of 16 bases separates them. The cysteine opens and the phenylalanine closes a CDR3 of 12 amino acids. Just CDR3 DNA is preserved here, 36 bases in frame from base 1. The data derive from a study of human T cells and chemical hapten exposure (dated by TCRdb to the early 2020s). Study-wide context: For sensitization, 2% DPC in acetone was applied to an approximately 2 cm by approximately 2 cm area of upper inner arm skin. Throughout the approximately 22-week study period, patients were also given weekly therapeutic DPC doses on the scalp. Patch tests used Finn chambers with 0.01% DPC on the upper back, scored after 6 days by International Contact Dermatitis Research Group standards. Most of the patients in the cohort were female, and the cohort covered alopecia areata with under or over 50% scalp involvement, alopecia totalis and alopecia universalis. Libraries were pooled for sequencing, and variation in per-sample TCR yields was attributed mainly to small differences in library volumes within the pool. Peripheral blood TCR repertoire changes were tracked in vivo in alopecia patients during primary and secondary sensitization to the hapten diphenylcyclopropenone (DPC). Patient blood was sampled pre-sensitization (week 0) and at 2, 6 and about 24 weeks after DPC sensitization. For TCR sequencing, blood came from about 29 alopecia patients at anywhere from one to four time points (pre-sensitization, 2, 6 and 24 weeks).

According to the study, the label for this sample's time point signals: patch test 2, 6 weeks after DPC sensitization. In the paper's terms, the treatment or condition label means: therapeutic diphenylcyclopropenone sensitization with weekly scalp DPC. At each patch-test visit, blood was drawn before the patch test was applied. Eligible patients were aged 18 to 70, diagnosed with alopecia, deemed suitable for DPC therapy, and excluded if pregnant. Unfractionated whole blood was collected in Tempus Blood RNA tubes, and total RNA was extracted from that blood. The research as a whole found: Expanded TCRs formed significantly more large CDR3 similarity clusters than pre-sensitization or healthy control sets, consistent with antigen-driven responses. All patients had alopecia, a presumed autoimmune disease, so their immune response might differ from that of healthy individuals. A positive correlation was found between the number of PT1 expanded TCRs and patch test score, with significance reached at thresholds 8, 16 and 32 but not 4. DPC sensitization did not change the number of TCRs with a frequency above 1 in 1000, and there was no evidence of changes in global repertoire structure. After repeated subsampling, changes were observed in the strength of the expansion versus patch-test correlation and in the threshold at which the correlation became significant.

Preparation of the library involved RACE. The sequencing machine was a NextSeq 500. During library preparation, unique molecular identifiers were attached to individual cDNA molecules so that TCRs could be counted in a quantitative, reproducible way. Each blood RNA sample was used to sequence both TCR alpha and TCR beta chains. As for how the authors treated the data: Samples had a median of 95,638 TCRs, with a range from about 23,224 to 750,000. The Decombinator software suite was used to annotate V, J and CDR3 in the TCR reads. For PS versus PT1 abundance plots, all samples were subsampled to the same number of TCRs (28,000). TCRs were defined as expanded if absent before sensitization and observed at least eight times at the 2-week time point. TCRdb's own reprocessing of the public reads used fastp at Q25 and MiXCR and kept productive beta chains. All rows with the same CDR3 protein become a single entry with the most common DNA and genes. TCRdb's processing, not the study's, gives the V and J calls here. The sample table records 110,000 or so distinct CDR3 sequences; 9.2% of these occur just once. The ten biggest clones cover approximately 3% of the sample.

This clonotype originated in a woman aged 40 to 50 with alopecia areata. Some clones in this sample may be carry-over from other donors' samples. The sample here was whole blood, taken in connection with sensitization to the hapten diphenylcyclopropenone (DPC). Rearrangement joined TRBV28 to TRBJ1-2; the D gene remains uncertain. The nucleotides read TGTGCCAGTATGGGCAGGTTTGACGGCTACACCTTC. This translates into CASMGRFDGYTF.